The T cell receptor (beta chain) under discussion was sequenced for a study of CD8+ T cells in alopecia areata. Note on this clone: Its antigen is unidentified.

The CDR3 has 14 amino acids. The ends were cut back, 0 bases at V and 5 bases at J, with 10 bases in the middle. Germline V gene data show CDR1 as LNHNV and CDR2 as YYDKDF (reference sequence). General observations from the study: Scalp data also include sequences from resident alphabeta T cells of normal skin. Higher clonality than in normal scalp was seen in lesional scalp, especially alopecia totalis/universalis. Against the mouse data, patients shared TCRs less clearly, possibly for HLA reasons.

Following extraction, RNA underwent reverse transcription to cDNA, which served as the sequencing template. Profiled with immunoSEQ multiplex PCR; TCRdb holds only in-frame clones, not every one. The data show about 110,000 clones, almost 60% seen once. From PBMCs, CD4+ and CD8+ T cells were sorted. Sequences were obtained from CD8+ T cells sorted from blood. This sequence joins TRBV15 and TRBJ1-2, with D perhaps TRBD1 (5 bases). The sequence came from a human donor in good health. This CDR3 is CATSRDDSGYGYTF. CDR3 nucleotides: TGTGCCACCAGCAGAGATGACAGTGGATATGGCTACACCTTC.